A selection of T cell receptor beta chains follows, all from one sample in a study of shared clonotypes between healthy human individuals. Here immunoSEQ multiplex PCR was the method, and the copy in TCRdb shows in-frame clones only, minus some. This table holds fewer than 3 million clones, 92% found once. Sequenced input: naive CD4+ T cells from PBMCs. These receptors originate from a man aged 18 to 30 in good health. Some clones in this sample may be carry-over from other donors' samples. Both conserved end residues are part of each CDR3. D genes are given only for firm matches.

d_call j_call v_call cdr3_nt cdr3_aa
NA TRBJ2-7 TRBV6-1 TGTGCCAGCAGTGGTTCAGAGACCTACGAGCAGTACTTC CASSGSETYEQYF
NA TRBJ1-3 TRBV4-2 TGTGCCAGCAGTCCCGCACAGGGTTTTGGAAACACCATATATTTT CASSPAQGFGNTIYF
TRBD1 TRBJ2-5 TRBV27 TGTGCCAGCAGTTGGGGACAGGGTGAGACCCAGTACTTC CASSWGQGETQYF
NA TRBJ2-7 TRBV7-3 TGTGCCAGCAGCTTAACCCAGGGCGGGGAGCAGTACTTC CASSLTQGGEQYF
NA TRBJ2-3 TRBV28 TGTGCCAGCAGTTTCGGCAGCCACTACACAGATACGCAGTATTTT CASSFGSHYTDTQYF
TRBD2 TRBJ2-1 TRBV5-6 TGTGCCAGCAGCATTATTCCGGGACTAGCGGGAGTTCGGCGGGGTGAGCAGTTCTTC CASSIIPGLAGVRRGEQFF
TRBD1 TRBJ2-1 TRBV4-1 TGCGCCAGCAGCCAGAGGACAGGCGCGACGGGCAACCCCTACAATGAGCAGTTCTTC CASSQRTGATGNPYNEQFF
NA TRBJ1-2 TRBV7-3 TGTGCCAGCAGCCCCGACGCAAACTATGGCTACACCTTC CASSPDANYGYTF
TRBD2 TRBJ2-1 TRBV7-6 TGTGCCAGCAGCTTAAGGCGGGAGAGTTACAATGAGCAGTTCTTC CASSLRRESYNEQFF
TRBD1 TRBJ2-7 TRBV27 TGTGCCAGCGGACAGGTCGCCTACGAGCAGTACTTC CASGQVAYEQYF
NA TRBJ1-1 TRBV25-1 TGTGCCAGCATCCAGAGGGGGAACACTGAAGCTTTCTTT CASIQRGNTEAFF
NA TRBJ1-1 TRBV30 TGTGCCTGGAGTCGACAAAGGGGGGACACTGAAGCTTTCTTT CAWSRQRGDTEAFF
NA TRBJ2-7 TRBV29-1 TGCAGCGTTGCGGGCAGAAGCTCCTACGAGCAGTACTTC CSVAGRSSYEQYF
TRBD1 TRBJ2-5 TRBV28 TGTGCCAGCAGCCCACTACGGGTCCGGGACAGGGATTTGGAGACCCAGTACTTC CASSPLRVRDRDLETQYF